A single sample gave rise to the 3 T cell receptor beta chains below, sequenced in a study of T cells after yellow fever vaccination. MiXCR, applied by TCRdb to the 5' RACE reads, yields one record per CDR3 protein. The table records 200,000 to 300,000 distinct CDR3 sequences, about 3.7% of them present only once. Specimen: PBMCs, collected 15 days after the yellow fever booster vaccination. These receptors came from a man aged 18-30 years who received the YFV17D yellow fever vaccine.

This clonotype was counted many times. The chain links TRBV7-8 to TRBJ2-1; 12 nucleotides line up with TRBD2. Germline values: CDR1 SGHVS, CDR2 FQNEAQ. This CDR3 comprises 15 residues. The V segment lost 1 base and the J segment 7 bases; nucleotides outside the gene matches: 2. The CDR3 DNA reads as TGTGCCAGCAGCTTAGGGACTAGCGGGGCGAATGAGCAGTTCTTC. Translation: CASSLGTSGANEQFF.

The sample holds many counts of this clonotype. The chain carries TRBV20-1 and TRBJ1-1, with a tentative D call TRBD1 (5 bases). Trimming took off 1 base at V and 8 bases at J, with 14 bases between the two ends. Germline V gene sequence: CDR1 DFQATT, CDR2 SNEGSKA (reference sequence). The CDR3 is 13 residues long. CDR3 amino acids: CSARVRGSSEAFF. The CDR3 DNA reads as TGCAGTGCTAGAGTCCGGGGGAGCTCAGAAGCTTTCTTT.

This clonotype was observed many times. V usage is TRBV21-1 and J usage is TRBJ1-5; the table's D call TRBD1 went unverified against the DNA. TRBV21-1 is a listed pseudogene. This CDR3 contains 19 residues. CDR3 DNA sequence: TGTGCCAGCAGCAAAAAAAACGGGGCCACAGGGGGCAGCAATCAGCCCCAGCATTTT. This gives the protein CASSKKNGATGGSNQPQHF.